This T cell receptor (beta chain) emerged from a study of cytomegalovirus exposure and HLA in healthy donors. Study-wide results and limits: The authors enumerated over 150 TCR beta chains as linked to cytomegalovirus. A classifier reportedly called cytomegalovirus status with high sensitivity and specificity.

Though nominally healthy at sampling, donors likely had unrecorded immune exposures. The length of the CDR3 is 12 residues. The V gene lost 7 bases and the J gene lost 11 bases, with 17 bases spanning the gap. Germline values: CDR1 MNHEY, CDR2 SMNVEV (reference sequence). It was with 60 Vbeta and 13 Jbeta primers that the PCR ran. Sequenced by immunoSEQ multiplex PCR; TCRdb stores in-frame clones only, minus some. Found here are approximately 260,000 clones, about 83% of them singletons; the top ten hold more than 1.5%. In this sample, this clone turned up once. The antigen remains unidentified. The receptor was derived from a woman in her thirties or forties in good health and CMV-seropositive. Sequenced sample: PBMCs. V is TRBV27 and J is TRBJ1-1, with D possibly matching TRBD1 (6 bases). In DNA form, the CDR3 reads TGTGCCAGCACGGACCACAGGGCGAGTGCTTTCTTT. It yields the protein CASTDHRASAFF.